This entry lists 4 T cell receptor beta chains sequenced from one sample in a study of T cell responses to AZD1222 COVID-19 vaccine. Measured with immunoSEQ multiplex PCR; TCRdb has only the in-frame clones, and not every one. This table holds 100,000 to 150,000 clones, more than 80% found once. Sequenced here: peripheral blood, sampled on day 0 of AZD1222 vaccination. The source of these receptors is an adult in good health.

The chain is built from TRBV7-2 and TRBJ2-7; 8 bases are a match to TRBD2. CDR3 length: 13 amino acids. From germline, CDR1 is SGHTA and CDR2 FQGNSA. Trimming removed 5 bases from V and 3 bases from J; junction bases left unmatched: 3. The CDR3 region is CASSPGLVYEQYF. The CDR3 nucleotides are TGTGCCAGCAGCCCGGGACTAGTCTACGAGCAGTACTTC.

The genes are TRBV7-3 and TRBJ2-5; D is unclear. Trimming removed 5 bases at V and 4 bases at J, with 17 bases between. The CDR3 sequence is 15 residues long. The germline V gene has CDR1 SGHTA and CDR2 FQGTGA. CDR3 sequence (DNA): TGTGCCAGCAGCCAAACATCCATATTAGGAGAGACCCAGTACTTC. As protein: CASSQTSILGETQYF.

The J gene is TRBJ2-2, the V gene TRBV30; possible D gene TRBD2, 6 bases. The ends were cut back, 0 bases at V and 1 base at J, with 12 bases in the middle. The CDR3 runs 16 residues. Germline V gene sequence: CDR1 GTSNPN, CDR2 SVGIG (reference sequence). The CDR3 loop is CAWSVGTSWNTGELFF. The CDR3 nucleotides read TGTGCCTGGAGTGTAGGAACTAGCTGGAACACCGGGGAGCTGTTTTTT.

The J gene is TRBJ2-2, the V gene TRBV27; D is undetermined. The CDR3 is made up of 14 amino acids. V lost 3 bases, J lost 6 bases, and 11 bases lay in between. Germline CDR1 MNHEY, CDR2 SMNVEV (reference sequence). CDR3 region: CASSFQTSPGELFF. DNA for the CDR3: TGTGCCAGCAGTTTTCAGACGTCCCCCGGGGAGCTGTTTTTT.